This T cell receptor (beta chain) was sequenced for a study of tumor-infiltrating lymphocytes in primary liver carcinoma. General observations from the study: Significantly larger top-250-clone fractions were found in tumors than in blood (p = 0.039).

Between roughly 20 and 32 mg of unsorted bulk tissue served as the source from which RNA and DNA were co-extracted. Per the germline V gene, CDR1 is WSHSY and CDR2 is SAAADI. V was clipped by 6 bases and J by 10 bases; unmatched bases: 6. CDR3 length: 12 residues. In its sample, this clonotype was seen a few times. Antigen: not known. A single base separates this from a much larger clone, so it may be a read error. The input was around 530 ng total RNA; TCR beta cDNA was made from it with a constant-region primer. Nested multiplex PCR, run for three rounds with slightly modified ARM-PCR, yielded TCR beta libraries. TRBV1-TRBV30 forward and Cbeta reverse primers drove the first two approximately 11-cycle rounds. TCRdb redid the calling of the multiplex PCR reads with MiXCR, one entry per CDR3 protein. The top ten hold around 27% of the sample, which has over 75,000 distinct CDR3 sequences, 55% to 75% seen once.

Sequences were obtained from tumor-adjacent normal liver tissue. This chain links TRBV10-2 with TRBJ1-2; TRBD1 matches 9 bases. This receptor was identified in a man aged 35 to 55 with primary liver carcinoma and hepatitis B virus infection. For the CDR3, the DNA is TGCGCCAGCAGGGGACAGGGTGTAGACTACACCTTC. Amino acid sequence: CASRGQGVDYTF.